One sample yielded the 30 T cell receptor beta chains listed below, sequenced in a study of blood T cell repertoires in COVID-19. Measured with immunoSEQ multiplex PCR; TCRdb has only the in-frame clones, and not every one. The sample yields 55,000 to 75,000 clones, about four fifths seen once. Sequences were obtained from peripheral blood. All receptors come from a man in his 70s who had recovered from COVID-19.

The rearrangement joins TRBV10-1 to TRBJ2-1; TRBD2 might be the D (6 bases). Trimming took off 0 bases at V and 7 bases at J, with 22 bases between the two ends. Per germline, CDR1 WNHNN and CDR2 SYGVQD (reference sequence). The CDR3 is 18 residues long. In DNA, the CDR3 is TGCGCCAGCAGTGAGTCGAAAGGCGGGACTGCCCTGATGAATGAGCAGTTCTTC. It translates to CASSESKGGTALMNEQFF.

The chain uses TRBV6-1 and TRBJ2-5; TRBD1 matches at 10 bases. Trimming at V came to 2 bases and at J to 5 bases, leaving 11 bases not matched to a gene. The germline V gene encodes CDR1 MNHNS and CDR2 SASEGT. CDR3 length: 17 residues. The DNA for the CDR3 is TGTGCCAGCAGTGAAATGGGGAGACAGGGGGCGAAGGAGACCCAGTACTTC. It codes for CASSEMGRQGAKETQYF.

The J gene is TRBJ2-1, the V gene TRBV3-1 (or the pseudogene TRBV3-2); D might be TRBD2 (6 bases). Per germline, CDR1 LGHDT and CDR2 YNNKEL (reference sequence). V was cut by 8 bases and J by 8 bases, with 22 bases left in between. CDR3 size: 15 residues. The CDR3 sequence is CASGSPRGEVDEQFF. The CDR3 nucleotides are TGTGCCAGCGGCTCCCCGCGGGGAGAAGTGGATGAGCAGTTCTTC.

This chain uses TRBV19 with TRBJ1-3; a weak D match, TRBD1 (5 bases). V lost 3 bases, J lost 11 bases, and 20 bases lay in between. The germline gives CDR1 LNHDA, CDR2 SQIVND (reference sequence). The CDR3 loop spans 15 amino acids. The CDR3 region has the DNA TGTGCCAGTAGTATCCCCGGGACTCCTACCCGGGCCATATATTTT. It yields the protein CASSIPGTPTRAIYF.

The chain uses TRBV6-6 and TRBJ1-1; 7 positions match TRBD1. Germline lookup yields CDR1 MNHNY and CDR2 SVGAGI (reference sequence). The CDR3 consists of 12 residues. J lost 7 bases, V lost 5 bases, and 4 bases had no gene match. CDR3 sequence (DNA): TGTGCCAGCAGTCCCCGGGACAGTGAAGCTTTCTTT. This encodes CASSPRDSEAFF.

The V gene is TRBV28, the J gene TRBJ1-6; TRBD1 aligns across 9 bases. Per germline, CDR1 MDHEN and CDR2 SYDVKM. J was trimmed by 7 bases and V by 3 bases; bases with no gene match: 4. The length of the CDR3 is 15 residues. Written as DNA, the CDR3 is TGTGCCAGCAGTTTGGGGGACAGGGTCAATTCACCCCTCCACTTT. Amino acid sequence: CASSLGDRVNSPLHF.

The chain links TRBV29-1 to TRBJ2-1; TRBD2 matches at 9 bases. Germline CDR1 reads SQVTM; CDR2 reads ANQGSEA. The CDR3 totals 13 residues. V shed 3 bases, J shed 8 bases, and the junction held 5 bases outside the gene matches. CDR3 sequence (DNA): TGCAGCGTTGATGCGGGAGGGATCGATGAGCAGTTCTTC. This codes for CSVDAGGIDEQFF.

This chain connects TRBV1 to TRBJ2-5; no DNA check was done on the table's D call, TRBD2. TRBV1 is deemed a pseudogene. The CDR3 has 18 residues. The CDR3 reads CTSSQNRGGPRYQETQYF. CDR3 bases: TGCACCAGCAGCCAGAACCGGGGGGGGCCTCGGTACCAAGAGACCCAGTACTTC.

The chain carries TRBV29-1 and TRBJ2-3; 9 positions agree with TRBD2. With V trimmed by 4 bases and J by 3 bases, 8 bases remained unmatched. CDR1 is SQVTM and CDR2 is ANQGSEA in the germline V gene. This CDR3 has 15 residues. The CDR3 is CSVVAGALRTDTQYF. CDR3 DNA: TGCAGCGTTGTAGCGGGAGCTTTGAGAACAGATACGCAGTATTTT.

V gene TRBV19 combines with J gene TRBJ1-5, with D possibly being TRBD1 (5 bases). The CDR3 is 15 residues long. Trimming shortened V by 6 bases and J by 0 bases, and 12 bases separated the two germline ends. Germline CDR1 LNHDA, CDR2 SQIVND (reference sequence). The CDR3: CASSSKGFSNQPQHF. In nucleotides, the CDR3 is TGTGCCAGTAGCTCTAAGGGGTTTAGCAATCAGCCCCAGCATTTT.

This clone was recorded a few times. CDR3 sequence (DNA): TGTGCCAGCAGCTGGGACACCGAGGCCGGGGAGCTGTTTTTT. This translates into CASSWDTEAGELFF. The J gene is TRBJ2-2, the V gene TRBV7-2; D may be TRBD1 (6 bases). The V end lost 4 bases, the J end lost 6 bases, and 12 bases lay between the germline ends. Germline CDR1 reads SGHTA; CDR2 reads FQGNSA. This CDR3 region has 14 residues.

This clone was seen a handful of times. V usage is TRBV28 and J usage is TRBJ1-2; the D gene is possibly TRBD1 (6 bases). Trimming removed 2 bases from V and 7 bases from J, with 14 bases in between. The CDR3 length is 14 residues. The V gene's germline CDR1 is MDHEN and CDR2 SYDVKM. The CDR3: CASSLGVTQGGYTF. CDR3 DNA: TGTGCCAGCAGTTTAGGGGTCACACAGGGTGGCTACACCTTC.

The chain joins TRBV7-9 to TRBJ2-2, with TRBD1 matching 11 bases. Germline CDR1 reads SEHNR; CDR2 reads FQNEAQ (reference sequence). The CDR3 is 15 amino acids. Losses at the gene ends were 3 bases for V and 6 bases for J; bases not matched to a gene: 3. CDR3: CASSFGTGGAGELFF. The DNA for the CDR3 is TGTGCCAGCAGCTTCGGGACAGGGGGTGCCGGGGAGCTGTTTTTT.

V and J are TRBV5-1 and TRBJ1-4; 9 nucleotides align to TRBD1. This CDR3 is built from 14 residues. V gave up 0 bases and J gave up 6 bases; unmatched junction bases: 0. Germline lookup yields CDR1 SGHRS and CDR2 YFSETQ. The CDR3 DNA reads TGCGCCAGCAGCTTGGGACAGGGGGATGAAAAACTGTTTTTT. Translating gives CASSLGQGDEKLFF. Using reference TRBV5-1 and TRBJ1-4 for the parts outside the CDR3, the full variable domain is KAGVTQTPRYLIKTRGQQVTLSCSPISGHRSVSWYQQTPGQGLQFLFEYFSETQRNKGNFPGRFSGRQFSNSRSEMNVSTLELGDSALYLCASSLGQGDEKLFFGSGTQLSVL.

This chain joins TRBV6-2 or TRBV6-3 and TRBJ2-3; TRBD2 aligns across 10 bases. V was clipped by 6 bases and J by 2 bases; unmatched bases: 5. CDR3 length: 15 amino acids. CDR1 is MNHEY and CDR2 is SVGEGT in the germline V gene. The CDR3 protein is CASSISGGNTDTQYF. Here the CDR3 DNA reads TGTGCCAGCAGCATTAGCGGGGGGAACACAGATACGCAGTATTTT.

This clone has a single count. This rearrangement joins TRBV5-4 to TRBJ2-3; TRBD2 is a possible D gene (5 bases). Germline loops: CDR1 SGHNT, CDR2 YYREEE (reference sequence). The CDR3 covers 16 residues. V was cut by 1 base and J by 2 bases, with 14 bases left in between. Here the CDR3 reads CASSLSGDTTTDTQYF. DNA of the CDR3: TGTGCCAGCAGCTTGAGCGGAGACACCACCACAGATACGCAGTATTTT.

V is TRBV7-9 and J is TRBJ1-6; D is unclear. The CDR3 is 14 residues long. Per the germline V gene, CDR1 is SEHNR and CDR2 is FQNEAQ (reference sequence). Trimming took off 1 base at V and 7 bases at J, with 8 bases between the two ends. This CDR3 reads CASSLDQTNSPLHF. DNA for the CDR3: TGTGCCAGCAGCTTAGACCAGACAAATTCACCCCTCCACTTT.

The chain carries TRBV7-2 and TRBJ2-5, with D unresolved. The V gene's germline CDR1 is SGHTA and CDR2 FQGNSA. The CDR3 covers 15 residues. Trimming took off 5 bases at V and 2 bases at J, with 15 bases between the two ends. The CDR3 region has the DNA TGTGCCAGCAGCCCGATTATGGTCGGGCAAGAGACCCAGTACTTC. Its translation: CASSPIMVGQETQYF.

The table lists this clone with a count of one. The V call is TRBV5-5, the J call TRBJ2-7, with D perhaps TRBD2 (6 bases). This CDR3 comprises 13 residues. V shed 1 base and J shed 3 bases, with 8 bases lying between them. Germline lookup yields CDR1 SGHKS and CDR2 YYEKEE (reference sequence). This chain's CDR3 is CASSLRGYYEQYF. The CDR3 DNA reads as TGTGCCAGCAGCTTGCGGGGGTACTACGAGCAGTACTTC.

CDR3: CATSREYLQGNTGELFF. CDR3 in DNA: TGTGCCACCAGCAGAGAATATCTGCAGGGGAACACCGGGGAGCTGTTTTTT. The chain carries TRBV15 and TRBJ2-2; tentative D call: TRBD1 (5 bases). The CDR3 is 17 residues long. V lost 0 bases and J 1 base, leaving 12 bases between the germline ends. Germline V lookup: CDR1 LNHNV, CDR2 YYDKDF (reference sequence).

V gene TRBV4-2 combines with J gene TRBJ2-3, with D tentatively TRBD2 (5 bases). Germline CDR1 and CDR2: LGHNA and YNFKEQ. The V gene lost 1 base and the J gene lost 2 bases, with 13 bases spanning the gap. The CDR3 sequence is 16 residues long. CDR3 DNA: TGTGCCAGCAGCCAAGTAGCCACAGCGGACACAGATACGCAGTATTTT. Residues: CASSQVATADTDTQYF.

This sequence joins TRBV11-2 and TRBJ2-7; 12 bases are shared with TRBD2. The germline V gene has CDR1 SGHAT and CDR2 FQNNGV. This CDR3 region has 17 residues. Trimming at V came to 5 bases and at J to 6 bases, leaving 14 bases not matched to a gene. The CDR3, as DNA: TGTGCCAGCAGCCCGCGGGAGCTAGCGGGGGGGCCAGGCGAGCAGTACTTC. This encodes CASSPRELAGGPGEQYF.

The rearrangement joins TRBV19 to TRBJ1-6; D not resolved. Per the germline V gene, CDR1 is LNHDA and CDR2 is SQIVND (reference sequence). V gave up 5 bases and J gave up 12 bases, with 17 bases separating them. The CDR3 is 14 residues long. The CDR3 coding sequence is TGTGCCAGTAGTGTGGTCCCCCAGGAAAAACCCCTCCACTTT. Its translation is CASSVVPQEKPLHF.

The J gene is TRBJ1-5, the V gene TRBV28, with 7 nucleotides matching TRBD1. The junction had 8 bases not matched to a gene; V was cut back by 7 bases and J by 5 bases. The CDR3 loop spans 14 amino acids. Germline loops: CDR1 MDHEN, CDR2 SYDVKM. CDR3 protein: CASTGTEGHQPQHF. In DNA form, the CDR3 reads TGTGCCAGCACAGGGACAGAGGGCCATCAGCCCCAGCATTTT.

The chain recombines TRBV6-5 with TRBJ2-3; 12 bases agree with TRBD2. J lost 14 bases, V lost 6 bases, and 6 bases had no gene match. Germline V lookup: CDR1 MNHEY, CDR2 SVGAGI. This CDR3 has 12 amino acids. The DNA for the CDR3 is TGTGCCAGCAGCACACTAGCGGGGGGACGGTATTTT. Amino acids: CASSTLAGGRYF.

V usage is TRBV5-1 and J usage is TRBJ2-7, with TRBD1 matching over 8 bases. V lost 0 bases and J lost 2; bases outside the gene matches: 7. The CDR3 contains 16 residues. In germline, CDR1 is SGHRS, CDR2 YFSETQ. The CDR3 is CASSLAQGARTYEQYF. The DNA of the CDR3 is TGCGCCAGCAGCTTGGCCCAGGGGGCAAGAACCTACGAGCAGTACTTC.

This chain joins TRBV12-3 or TRBV12-4 and TRBJ1-1; possibly TRBD1 for D (5 bases). This CDR3 has 11 residues. V was trimmed by 6 bases and J by 7 bases, leaving 9 bases between them. DNA for the CDR3: TGTGCCAGCAGCCAGACAGATGAAGCTTTCTTT. Translation gives CASSQTDEAFF.

V is TRBV10-1 and J is TRBJ1-5; TRBD1 might be the D (5 bases). Trimming left V 10 bases short and J 0 bases short, with 13 bases between. This CDR3 has 14 residues. Germline values: CDR1 WNHNN, CDR2 SYGVQD (reference sequence). For the CDR3, the DNA is TGCGCCACTTTCTTAGGGGATAGCAATCAGCCCCAGCATTTT. This encodes CATFLGDSNQPQHF.

The chain joins TRBV4-2 to TRBJ2-3; 7 positions match TRBD1. The CDR3 has 16 residues. With 4 bases clipped from V and 2 bases from J, the junction kept 9 bases outside the gene matches. The germline CDR1 and CDR2 sequences are LGHNA and YNFKEQ. CDR3 in amino acids: CASSPTGQSSTDTQYF. DNA for the CDR3: TGTGCCAGCAGCCCAACGGGACAGAGTTCCACAGATACGCAGTATTTT.

This rearrangement joins TRBV7-9 to TRBJ2-3; 10 positions agree with TRBD2. Trimming removed 6 bases from V and 5 bases from J; junction bases left unmatched: 14. The V gene's germline CDR1 is SEHNR and CDR2 FQNEAQ (reference sequence). The CDR3 is 17 residues long. The CDR3 protein is CASRPALLAGVVDTQYF. DNA of the CDR3: TGTGCCAGCAGGCCCGCCCTCCTAGCGGGAGTTGTAGATACGCAGTATTTT.